The clone carrying this T cell receptor beta chain was seen just once. The CDR3 extends over 14 amino acids. J gave up 7 bases and V 6 bases, and 9 bases lay outside the gene matches. Germline V gene data show CDR1 as SGHVS and CDR2 as FQNEAQ. Living in about two dozen US areas, the participants were between roughly 18 and 89 years of age. This specimen comes from a study of blood T cell repertoires in COVID-19. Overall study: COVID-19 samples collected from the United States, Italy and Spain covered acute and convalescent phases.

Method: immunoSEQ multiplex PCR; TCRdb's copy keeps in-frame clones and lacks some. The profile covers about 440,000 clones, with around nine tenths appearing a single time and roughly 1.9% taken by the ten largest. This receptor was taken from a woman under 30 with acute COVID-19. The chain employs TRBV7-8 and TRBJ2-1, with 7 bases lining up with TRBD1. Sequencing was carried out using PBMCs or T cells enriched from blood (not recorded which). The CDR3 DNA sequence: TGTGCCAGCAGTGCAGGGGGAGAGGTAAATGAGCAGTTCTTC. Translated: CASSAGGEVNEQFF.